These 10 T cell receptor beta chains were sequenced from one sample in a study of blood T cell repertoires in COVID-19. Profiling relied on immunoSEQ multiplex PCR, and the TCRdb table lists in-frame clones only, not all of them. The table includes about 90,000 clones, about 78% detected once. Specimen: peripheral blood. These receptors came from a woman older than 75 with acute or convalescent COVID-19.

This chain links TRBV6-5 with TRBJ1-2, with D perhaps TRBD1 (5 bases). The ends were cut back, 6 bases at V and 8 bases at J, with 19 bases in the middle. Germline V gene data show CDR1 as MNHEY and CDR2 as SVGAGI. The CDR3 totals 14 residues. CDR3 nucleotides: TGTGCCAGCAGGCGGGGCGGCCCTGTGGAGGGCTACACCTTC. Residues: CASRRGGPVEGYTF.

In its sample, this clone was seen many times. The rearrangement uses TRBV4-1 and TRBJ1-2, with D maybe TRBD1 (6 bases). CDR1 MGHRA and CDR2 YSYEKL come from the germline V gene. CDR3 length: 15 amino acids. Trimming pared 6 bases from V and 0 bases from J, leaving 14 bases between. The CDR3 DNA reads as TGCGCCAGCAGATACAGGGTTTTCGCTAACTATGGCTACACCTTC. Residues: CASRYRVFANYGYTF.

This chain uses TRBV5-5 with TRBJ1-1; D possibly corresponds to TRBD1 (5 bases). The CDR3 extends over 15 amino acids. The germline CDR1 and CDR2 sequences are SGHKS and YYEKEE (reference sequence). The germline V and J ends were trimmed by 2 bases and 4 bases, with 15 bases remaining between them. CDR3 nucleotides: TGTGCCAGCAGCTTAGAGGGGTCGGGGGGCACTGAAGCTTTCTTT. Amino acids: CASSLEGSGGTEAFF. Filled out from reference TRBV5-5 and TRBJ1-1, the complete variable domain reads DAGVTQSPTHLIKTRGQQVTLRCSPISGHKSVSWYQQVLGQGPQFIFQYYEKEERGRGNFPDRFSARQFPNYSSELNVNALLLGDSALYLCASSLEGSGGTEAFFGQGTRLTVV.

The rearrangement links TRBV5-1 to TRBJ2-1; possible D gene TRBD2, 6 bases. V was shortened by 5 bases and J by 5 bases, with 17 bases between the two germline ends. This CDR3 is 15 amino acids long. Germline V gives CDR1 SGHRS, CDR2 YFSETQ. The CDR3 region is CASREGLGPNNEQFF. DNA of the CDR3: TGCGCCAGCAGGGAGGGGCTCGGCCCCAACAATGAGCAGTTCTTC.

This clone was recorded once. The chain is built from TRBV7-2 and TRBJ2-2, with no clear D. This CDR3 comprises 19 residues. The germline V gene has CDR1 SGHTA and CDR2 FQGNSA. V was clipped by 5 bases and J by 1 base, with 23 bases between them. In nucleotides, the CDR3 is TGTGCCAGCAGCCACAACCTCCTTATCCACACAATGAACACCGGGGAGCTGTTTTTT. Residues: CASSHNLLIHTMNTGELFF.

The V call is TRBV18, the J call TRBJ2-5, with D possibly TRBD1 on 5 matching bases. The CDR3 sequence is 14 residues long. CDR1 KGHSH and CDR2 LQKENI come from the germline V gene. Between the trimmed V and J ends, which lost 2 bases and 7 bases, there was a span of 14 bases. As DNA, the CDR3 is TGTGCCAGCTCACCAACAGGCAAAGACGCGACCCAGTACTTC. Translating gives CASSPTGKDATQYF.

The chain employs TRBV10-3 and TRBJ1-1; D gene uncertain. This CDR3 has 14 amino acids. Per germline, CDR1 ENHRY and CDR2 SYGVKD. V was trimmed by 6 bases and J by 1 base, leaving 12 bases between them. CDR3 loop: CAISRTDKNTEAFF. The CDR3 DNA reads as TGTGCCATCAGCCGAACAGATAAGAACACTGAAGCTTTCTTT.

This clone was observed a few times. This chain connects TRBV27 to TRBJ2-7, with D hard to call. Germline-derived CDR1 and CDR2 are MNHEY and SMNVEV (reference sequence). The germline V and J ends were trimmed by 5 bases and 3 bases, with 14 bases remaining between them. CDR3 length equals 14 residues. The DNA of the CDR3 is TGTGCCAGCAGTCCACTCGGTTTTCACTACGAGCAGTACTTC. As protein: CASSPLGFHYEQYF.

V usage is TRBV4-2 and J usage is TRBJ2-7, with D possibly being TRBD1 (5 bases). The CDR3 length is 14 residues. CDR1 and CDR2 (germline): LGHNA, YNFKEQ. V lost 4 bases, J lost 6 bases, and 16 bases lay in between. Here the CDR3 reads CASSRRRQSPEQYF. Here the CDR3 DNA reads TGTGCCAGCAGCCGCCGGCGACAGTCTCCCGAGCAGTACTTC.

V and J are TRBV19 and TRBJ1-5; 9 bases fit TRBD1. CDR3 length: 15 residues. Per germline, CDR1 LNHDA and CDR2 SQIVND (reference sequence). Losses at the gene ends were 4 bases for V and 5 bases for J; bases not matched to a gene: 6. The CDR3 spells CASSTPGQGYQPQHF. In nucleotides, the CDR3 is TGTGCCAGTAGTACCCCGGGACAGGGTTATCAGCCCCAGCATTTT. Full variable domain (outside the CDR3, taken from reference TRBV19 and TRBJ1-5): DGGITQSPKYLFRKEGQNVTLSCEQNLNHDAMYWYRQDPGQGLRLIYYSQIVNDFQKGDIAEGYSVSREKKESFPLTVTSAQKNPTAFYLCASSTPGQGYQPQHFGDGTRLSIL.